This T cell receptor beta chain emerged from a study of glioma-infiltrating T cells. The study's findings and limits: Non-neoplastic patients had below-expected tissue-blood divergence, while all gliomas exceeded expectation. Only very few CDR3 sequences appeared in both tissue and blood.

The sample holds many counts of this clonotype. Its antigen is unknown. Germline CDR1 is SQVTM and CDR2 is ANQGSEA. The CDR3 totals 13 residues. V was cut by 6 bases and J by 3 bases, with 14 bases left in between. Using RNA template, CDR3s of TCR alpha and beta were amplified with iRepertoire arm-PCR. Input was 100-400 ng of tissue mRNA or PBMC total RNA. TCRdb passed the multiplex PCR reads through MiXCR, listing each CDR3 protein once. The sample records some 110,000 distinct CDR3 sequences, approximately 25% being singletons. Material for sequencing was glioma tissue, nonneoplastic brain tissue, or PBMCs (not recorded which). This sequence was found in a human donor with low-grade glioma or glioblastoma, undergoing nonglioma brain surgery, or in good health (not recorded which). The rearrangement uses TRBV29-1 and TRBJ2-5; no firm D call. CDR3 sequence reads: CSVDRHLKETQYF. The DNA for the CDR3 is TGCAGCGTAGACCGACACCTGAAAGAGACCCAGTACTTC.